Reported below is one T cell receptor (beta chain). TCRdb's table, derived via immunoSEQ multiplex PCR, lists solely in-frame clones and lacks some. Of more than 120,000 clones listed, about 86% are singletons. The record originates from a study of T cell responses to AZD1222 COVID-19 vaccine. The CDR3 covers 13 residues. Germline assignment: CDR1 SGHTA and CDR2 FQGNSA. V was cut by 5 bases and J by 3 bases, with 11 bases left in between. The source of this sequence is an adult who received the AZD1222 COVID-19 vaccine. The chain is built from TRBV7-2 and TRBJ2-7; no definite D call. The sample in question was peripheral blood, obtained 28 days after the second AZD1222 dose. This CDR3 is CASSRSPGYEQYF. CDR3 bases: TGTGCCAGCAGCCGGTCCCCTGGCTACGAGCAGTACTTC. The full variable domain, rest sourced from reference TRBV7-2 and TRBJ2-7, is GAGVSQSPSNKVTEKGKDVELRCDPISGHTALYWYRQSLGQGLEFLIYFQGNSAPDKSGLPSDRFSAERTGGSVSTLTIQRTQQEDSAVYLCASSRSPGYEQYFGPGTRLTVT.